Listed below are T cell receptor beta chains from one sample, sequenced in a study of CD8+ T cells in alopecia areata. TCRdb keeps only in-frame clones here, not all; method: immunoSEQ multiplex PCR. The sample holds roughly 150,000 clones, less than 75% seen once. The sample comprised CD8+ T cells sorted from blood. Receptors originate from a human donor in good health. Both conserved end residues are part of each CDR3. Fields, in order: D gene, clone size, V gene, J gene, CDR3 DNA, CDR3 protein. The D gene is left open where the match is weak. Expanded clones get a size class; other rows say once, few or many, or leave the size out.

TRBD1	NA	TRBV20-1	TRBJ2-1	TGCAGTGCCGGCAGGGGGAATGAGCAGTTCTTC	CSAGRGNEQFF
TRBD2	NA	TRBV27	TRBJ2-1	TGTGCCAGCGCCGCCGGGACTAGCGGGCGTGAGCAGTTCTTC	CASAAGTSGREQFF
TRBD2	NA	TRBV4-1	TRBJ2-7	TGCGCCAGCAGTCTCCAGTTTAGCGGGAACTACGAGCAGTACTTC	CASSLQFSGNYEQYF
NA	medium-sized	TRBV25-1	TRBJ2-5	TGTGCCAGCACCGCCGGACGAGCGGAGACCCAGTACTTC	CASTAGRAETQYF
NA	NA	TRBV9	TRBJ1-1	TGTGCCAGCAGCGTAGGGAGGAGTACTGAAGCTTTCTTT	CASSVGRSTEAFF
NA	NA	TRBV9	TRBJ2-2	TGTGCCAGCAGTCCCAGATTGGACACCGGGGAGCTGTTTTTT	CASSPRLDTGELFF
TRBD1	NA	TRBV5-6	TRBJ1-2	TGTGCCAGCAGCAGAGGGACAGGATACTATGGCTACACCTTC	CASSRGTGYYGYTF
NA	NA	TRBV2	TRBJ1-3	TGTGCCAGCAGTCGGGCCAGTGGGTCCGGAAACACCATATATTTT	CASSRASGSGNTIYF
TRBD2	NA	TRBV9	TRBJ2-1	TGTGCCAGCAGCGTTACCACTAGCGGGAAGTACAATGAGCAGTTCTTC	CASSVTTSGKYNEQFF
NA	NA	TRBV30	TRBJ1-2	TGTGCCTGGTTCGGGCCCCAACTAGGCTATGGCTACACCTTC	CAWFGPQLGYGYTF
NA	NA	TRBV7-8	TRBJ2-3	TGTGCCAGCAGCCACGGGGGATACACAGATACGCAGTATTTT	CASSHGGYTDTQYF
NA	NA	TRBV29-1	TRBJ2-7	TGCAGCGTTGAAGAGGGCGGGGTAACCTACGAGCAGTACTTC	CSVEEGGVTYEQYF
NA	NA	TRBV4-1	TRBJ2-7	TGCGCCAGCAGCCAAAACCTAGCTAGCTACGAGCAGTACTTC	CASSQNLASYEQYF
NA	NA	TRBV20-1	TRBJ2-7	TGCAGTGCTAGAGCGGTGTCCGAGCAGTACTTC	CSARAVSEQYF
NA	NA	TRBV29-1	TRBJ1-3	TGCAGCGTTGAAGATCTACTACGGGAAGGAAACACCATATATTTT	CSVEDLLREGNTIYF
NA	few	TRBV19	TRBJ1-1	TGTGCCAGCCGGGACAACACTGAAGCTTTCTTT	CASRDNTEAFF
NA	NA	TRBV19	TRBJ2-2	TGTGCCAGTAGCCCCCTCCTGTCCGGCACCGGGGAGCTGTTTTTT	CASSPLLSGTGELFF
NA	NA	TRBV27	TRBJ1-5	TGTGCCAGCAGTCCGGGAGTGACGGGGGCCCAGCATTTT	CASSPGVTGAQHF
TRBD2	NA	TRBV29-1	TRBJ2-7	TGCAGCGTTGGCGGGGGCGAGCAGTACTTC	CSVGGGEQYF
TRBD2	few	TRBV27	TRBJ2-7	TGTGCCAGCAGTCGATACGGGCAGGGAGGGCACGAGCAGTACTTC	CASSRYGQGGHEQYF
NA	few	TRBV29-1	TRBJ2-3	TGCAGCGTTGATGCAGGGGGCACAGATACGCAGTATTTT	CSVDAGGTDTQYF
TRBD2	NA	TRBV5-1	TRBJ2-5	TGCGCCAGCAGACCAGGACTAGCGGGACTAGAGACCCAGTACTTC	CASRPGLAGLETQYF
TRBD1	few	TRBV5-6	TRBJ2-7	TGTGCCAGCAGCGTAGGGGGCAGCGACGAGCAGTACTTC	CASSVGGSDEQYF
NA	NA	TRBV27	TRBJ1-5	TGTGCAACCCGTCGAGCAGGTTGGGATCAGCCCCAGCATTTT	CATRRAGWDQPQHF
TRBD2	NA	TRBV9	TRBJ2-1	TGTGCCAGCAGGAGCGGGACTAGCGGCTACAATGAGCAGTTCTTC	CASRSGTSGYNEQFF
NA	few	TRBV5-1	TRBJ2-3	TGCGCCAGCAGCCGCCCTGGACTTTCACCCTTCACAGATACGCAGTATTTT	CASSRPGLSPFTDTQYF
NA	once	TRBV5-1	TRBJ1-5	TGCGCCAGCAGCTTGTTTTGGGCTCAGCCCCAGCATTTT	CASSLFWAQPQHF
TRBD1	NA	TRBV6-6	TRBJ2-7	TGTGCCAGCAGTTATTCAGGACAGGGAGACGAGCAGTACTTC	CASSYSGQGDEQYF
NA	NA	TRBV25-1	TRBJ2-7	TGTGCCAGCAGTGAAGGATATACCGAGCAGTACTTC	CASSEGYTEQYF
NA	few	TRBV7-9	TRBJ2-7	TGTGCCAGCAGCTTAGGAGGGACTGAGCAGTACTTC	CASSLGGTEQYF